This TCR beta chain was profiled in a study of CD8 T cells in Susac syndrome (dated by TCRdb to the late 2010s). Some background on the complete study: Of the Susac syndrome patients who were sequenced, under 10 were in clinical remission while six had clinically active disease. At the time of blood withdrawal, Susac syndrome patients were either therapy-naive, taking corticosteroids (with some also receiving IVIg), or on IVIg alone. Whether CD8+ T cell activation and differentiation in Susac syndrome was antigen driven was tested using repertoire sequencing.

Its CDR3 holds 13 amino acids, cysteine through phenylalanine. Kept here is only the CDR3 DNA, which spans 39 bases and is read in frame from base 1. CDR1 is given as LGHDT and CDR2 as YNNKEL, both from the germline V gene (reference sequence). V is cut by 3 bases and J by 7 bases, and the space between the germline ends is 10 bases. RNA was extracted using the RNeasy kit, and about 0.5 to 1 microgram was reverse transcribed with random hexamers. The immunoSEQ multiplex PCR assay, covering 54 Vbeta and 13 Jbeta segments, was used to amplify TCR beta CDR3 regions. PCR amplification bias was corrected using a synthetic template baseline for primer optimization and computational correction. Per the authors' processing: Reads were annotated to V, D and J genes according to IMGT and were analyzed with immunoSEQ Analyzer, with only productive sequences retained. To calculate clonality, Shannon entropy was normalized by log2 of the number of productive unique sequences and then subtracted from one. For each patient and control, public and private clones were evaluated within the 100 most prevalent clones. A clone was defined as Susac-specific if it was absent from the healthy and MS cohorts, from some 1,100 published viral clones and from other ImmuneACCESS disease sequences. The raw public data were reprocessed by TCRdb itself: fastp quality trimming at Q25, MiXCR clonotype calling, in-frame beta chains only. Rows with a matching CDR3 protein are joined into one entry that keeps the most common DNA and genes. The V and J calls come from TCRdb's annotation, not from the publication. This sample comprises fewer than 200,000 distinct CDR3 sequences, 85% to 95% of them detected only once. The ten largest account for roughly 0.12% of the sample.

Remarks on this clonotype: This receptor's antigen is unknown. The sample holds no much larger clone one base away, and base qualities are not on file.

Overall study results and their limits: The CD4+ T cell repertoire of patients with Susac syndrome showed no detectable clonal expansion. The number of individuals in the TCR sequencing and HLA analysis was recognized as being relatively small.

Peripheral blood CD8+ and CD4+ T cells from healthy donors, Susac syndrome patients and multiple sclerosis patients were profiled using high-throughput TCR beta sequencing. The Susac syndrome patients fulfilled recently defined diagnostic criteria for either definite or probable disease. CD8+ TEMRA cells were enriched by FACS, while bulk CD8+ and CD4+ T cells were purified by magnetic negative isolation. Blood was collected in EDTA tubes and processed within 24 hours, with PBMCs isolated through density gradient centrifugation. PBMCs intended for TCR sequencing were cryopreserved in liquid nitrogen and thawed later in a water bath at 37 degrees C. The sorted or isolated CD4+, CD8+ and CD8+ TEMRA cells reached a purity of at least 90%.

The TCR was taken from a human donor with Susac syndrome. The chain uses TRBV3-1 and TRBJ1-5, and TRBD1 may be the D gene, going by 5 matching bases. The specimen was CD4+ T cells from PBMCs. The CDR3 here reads CASSHGARQPQHF. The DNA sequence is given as TGTGCCAGCAGCCACGGGGCGCGCCAGCCCCAGCATTTT.